The clone carrying this T cell receptor beta chain is medium-sized in the sample. TCRdb reprocessed the 5' RACE reads with MiXCR, giving one entry per CDR3 protein. Found here are some 1,900 distinct CDR3 sequences, roughly 13% of them singletons; the top ten hold over 10%. The sample is drawn from a study of spatial heterogeneity in lung cancer. Study summary: Detection consistently yielded more beta chains than alpha chains.

Sample time point: sample taken at primary tumor resection. Donors were roughly 70 untreated early-stage non-small cell lung cancer patients. Tumor, nontumor lung or frozen PBMC supplied whole RNA, sequenced without sorting. Losses at the gene ends were 2 bases for V and 8 bases for J; bases not matched to a gene: 8. From germline, CDR1 is LNHDA and CDR2 SQIVND (reference sequence). The length of the CDR3 is 15 residues. The chain is built from TRBV19 and TRBJ2-1, with 8 bases lining up with TRBD2. This receptor was identified in a female donor with early-stage non-small cell lung cancer. The sample consisted of normal lung tissue next to the tumor, taken at surgery. CDR3: CASSISKREIHEQFF. Here the CDR3 DNA reads TGTGCCAGTAGTATATCGAAGCGGGAGATCCATGAGCAGTTCTTC.